The source of this TCR beta chain is a study of blood T cell repertoires in COVID-19. Looking at the study overall: COVID-19 samples collected from the United States, Italy and Spain covered acute and convalescent phases. T cells, B-cell-depleted T cells, or PBMCs supplied cDNA or gDNA.

Under the authors' procedure: Estimates of nucleated cell counts were drawn from the amplification of reference gene primers. Profiling relied on immunoSEQ multiplex PCR, and the TCRdb table lists in-frame clones only, not all of them. That table gives V, J and clone size, and the DNA gave D and trimming. The data contain 120,000 or so clones, about 80% of them seen just once; the ten biggest clones take up less than 4%. This clonotype was obtained from a woman of 80 years or more with acute or convalescent COVID-19. Material: peripheral blood.

The CDR3 DNA is TGTGCCAGCAGCCCGTTTGGCACCTCGAAATCGAACCAAAAACTGTTTTTT. Translation gives CASSPFGTSKSNQKLFF. The chain employs TRBV5-6 and TRBJ1-4; D remains unclear. This CDR3 has 17 amino acids. Germline CDR1 is SGHDT and CDR2 is YYEEEE. V shed 4 bases and J shed 9 bases, with 25 bases lying between them.